The 27 T cell receptor beta chains below were found in one sample sequenced in a study of cytomegalovirus exposure and HLA in healthy donors. PCR involved 60 Vbeta and 13 Jbeta primers. Sequenced by immunoSEQ multiplex PCR; TCRdb stores in-frame clones only, minus some. This table has some 160,000 clones, over 75% appearing once. The sample consisted of PBMCs. The origin of the receptors is a woman between 45 and 65 years old in good health and CMV-seronegative.

There are a few counts of this clone. CDR3: CASSSRTSGTDTQYF. The DNA for the CDR3 is TGTGCCAGCAGCTCCCGGACTAGCGGGACAGATACGCAGTATTTT. The chain employs TRBV7-9 and TRBJ2-3, with TRBD2 matching over 11 bases. Germline-derived CDR1 and CDR2 are SEHNR and FQNEAQ (reference sequence). The junction had 3 bases not matched to a gene; V was cut back by 4 bases and J by 3 bases. The CDR3 sequence is 15 residues long.

The gene calls are TRBV7-9 and TRBJ2-1; a weak D match, TRBD2 (6 bases). The CDR3 extends over 17 amino acids. Germline V gives CDR1 SEHNR, CDR2 FQNEAQ (reference sequence). The ends were cut back, 4 bases at V and 0 bases at J, with 16 bases in the middle. The CDR3 DNA is TGTGCCAGCAGCTCATCGGGACTCCCGAGCTCCTACAATGAGCAGTTCTTC. Translated: CASSSSGLPSSYNEQFF.

CDR3 amino acids: CATSRDSGVYEQYF. CDR3 nucleotide sequence: TGTGCCACCAGCAGAGATTCGGGGGTATACGAGCAGTACTTC. This rearrangement joins TRBV15 to TRBJ2-7, with D possibly TRBD2 on 6 matching bases. The CDR3 sequence is 14 residues long. Germline CDR1 is LNHNV and CDR2 is YYDKDF (reference sequence). V lost 0 bases to trimming and J lost 4 bases, with 10 bases between them.

This clone was observed a handful of times. The chain links TRBV7-8 to TRBJ1-5; D possibly corresponds to TRBD1 (6 bases). CDR3 length: 16 residues. V was clipped by 2 bases and J by 0 bases, with 11 bases between them. In germline, CDR1 is SGHVS, CDR2 FQNEAQ. DNA for the CDR3: TGTGCCAGCAGCTTATATGGACAGCATAGCAATCAGCCCCAGCATTTT. It encodes CASSLYGQHSNQPQHF.

V gene TRBV4-3 combines with J gene TRBJ2-2; 7 bases fit TRBD1. Germline V gene data show CDR1 as LGHNA and CDR2 as YSLEER. The J segment lost 4 bases and the V segment lost 5 bases, leaving 10 bases of the junction unmatched. The CDR3 runs 16 residues. CDR3 bases: TGCGCCAGCAGCTGGAGACAGGGTTCCCTCACCGGGGAGCTGTTTTTT. This sequence encodes CASSWRQGSLTGELFF.

CDR3 protein: CASSKAGTNTEAFF. CDR3 in DNA: TGTGCCAGCAGCAAAGCAGGGACAAACACTGAAGCTTTCTTT. The chain combines TRBV21-1 with TRBJ1-1; TRBD1 is taken as the D call from the table, unchecked against the DNA. TRBV21-1 is classified as a pseudogene. The CDR3 loop spans 14 amino acids.

The chain joins TRBV28 to TRBJ1-2; D remains unclear. The CDR3 contains 11 residues. From germline, CDR1 is MDHEN and CDR2 SYDVKM. The V gene lost 8 bases and the J gene lost 9 bases, with 13 bases spanning the gap. The CDR3 is CASSDIYSYTF. In nucleotides, the CDR3 is TGTGCCAGCTCCGACATTTATAGCTACACCTTC.

The chain combines TRBV7-2 with TRBJ1-1; D is perhaps TRBD1 (6 bases). The CDR3 runs to 15 residues. Deletions cut 5 bases from V and 4 bases from J, with 17 bases between. CDR1 SGHTA and CDR2 FQGNSA come from the germline V gene. The CDR3 sequence: CASSDKTRGGTEAFF. The CDR3 coding sequence is TGTGCCAGCAGCGACAAAACTAGGGGGGGCACTGAAGCTTTCTTT.

This clone was counted a few times. This rearrangement joins TRBV7-9 to TRBJ1-3; D ambiguous. V was cut by 1 base and J by 0 bases, with 10 bases left in between. The CDR3 length is 16 residues. Germline assignment: CDR1 SEHNR and CDR2 FQNEAQ (reference sequence). CDR3 region: CASSLGGISSGNTIYF. The DNA of the CDR3 is TGTGCCAGCAGCTTAGGCGGGATAAGCTCTGGAAACACCATATATTTT.

V gene TRBV15 combines with J gene TRBJ1-1, with 7 bases aligning to TRBD1. This CDR3 comprises 16 residues. The ends lost 6 bases at V and 2 bases at J; junction bases unmatched: 12. Germline CDR1 is LNHNV and CDR2 is YYDKDF (reference sequence). CDR3: CATSPRQGLRNTEAFF. The CDR3 region has the DNA TGTGCCACCAGTCCTCGACAGGGCTTAAGAAACACTGAAGCTTTCTTT.

The chain couples TRBV10-2 to TRBJ2-7; TRBD2 agrees at 10 bases. CDR1 is WSHSY and CDR2 is SAAADI in the germline V gene. V shed 8 bases and J 0 bases; nucleotides not matched to a gene: 4. CDR3 length: 14 amino acids. The CDR3 DNA is TGCGCCAGCGGGTCTAGCGGGAGCTCCTACGAGCAGTACTTC. Protein: CASGSSGSSYEQYF.

The rearrangement uses TRBV15 and TRBJ2-5, with D perhaps TRBD2 (6 bases). V dropped 0 bases and J dropped 3 bases, with 14 bases sitting between them. The CDR3 has 16 amino acids. The V gene's germline CDR1 is LNHNV and CDR2 YYDKDF (reference sequence). CDR3 amino acids: CATSRERVGGEETQYF. For the CDR3, the DNA is TGTGCCACCAGCAGAGAGCGGGTGGGCGGGGAAGAGACCCAGTACTTC.

This chain joins TRBV27 and TRBJ2-5; D might be TRBD1 (6 bases). V was shortened by 5 bases and J by 9 bases, with 13 bases between the two germline ends. CDR1 and CDR2 (germline): MNHEY, SMNVEV (reference sequence). The CDR3 has 12 amino acids. The CDR3 here is CASSPNPGAQYF. DNA for the CDR3: TGTGCCAGCAGTCCTAACCCAGGGGCCCAGTACTTC.

The genes are TRBV5-1 and TRBJ2-2; D is ambiguous. The CDR3 length is 15 residues. From germline, CDR1 is SGHRS and CDR2 YFSETQ. Trimming cost V 4 bases and J 0 bases, with 10 bases left between them. DNA for the CDR3: TGCGCCAGCAGCGCGTACGGAGCGAACACCGGGGAGCTGTTTTTT. Encoded protein: CASSAYGANTGELFF.

V and J are TRBV7-9 and TRBJ2-1, with 7 bases that match TRBD2. CDR3 length: 15 residues. The germline CDR1 and CDR2 sequences are SEHNR and FQNEAQ (reference sequence). With V trimmed by 2 bases and J by 3 bases, 4 bases remained unmatched. The DNA of the CDR3 is TGTGCCAGCAGCTTACCCCGGGGGGTCTACAATGAGCAGTTCTTC. This gives the protein CASSLPRGVYNEQFF.

The genes are TRBV20-1 and TRBJ1-4; no clear D gene. CDR3 length equals 10 residues. V was shortened by 6 bases and J by 5 bases, with 4 bases between the two germline ends. Per the germline V gene, CDR1 is DFQATT and CDR2 is SNEGSKA (reference sequence). The CDR3 spells CSAQNEKLFF. DNA for the CDR3: TGCAGTGCCCAAAATGAAAAACTGTTTTTT.

This clone was seen more than once but under ten times. The CDR3 is CASSLDQETQYF. The CDR3 DNA reads TGCGCCAGCAGCCTAGACCAAGAGACCCAGTACTTC. The chain uses TRBV5-1 and TRBJ2-5; D is uncertain. CDR1 is SGHRS and CDR2 is YFSETQ in the germline V gene. Trimming took 4 bases from V and 0 from J, leaving 4 bases between them. CDR3 size: 12 residues.

The rearrangement links TRBV14 to TRBJ2-3, with D unresolved. Per the germline V gene, CDR1 is SGHDN and CDR2 is FVKESK. The CDR3 runs 15 residues. V lost 0 bases to trimming and J lost 4 bases, with 11 bases between them. CDR3 loop: CASSQERLVADTQYF. Here the CDR3 DNA reads TGTGCCAGCAGCCAAGAACGGCTAGTTGCAGATACGCAGTATTTT.

The rearrangement uses TRBV7-6 and TRBJ2-5; 8 bases match TRBD1. V was pared by 3 bases and J by 3 bases, with 6 bases of the junction left unmatched. This CDR3 spans 15 amino acids. The V gene's germline CDR1 is SGHVS and CDR2 FNYEAQ. The DNA of the CDR3 is TGTGCCAGCAGCTTGACAGGGGTCCGTAAAGAGACCCAGTACTTC. This gives the protein CASSLTGVRKETQYF.

The J gene is TRBJ1-6, the V gene TRBV28; 8 nucleotides line up with TRBD1. Looked up from germline, CDR1 is MDHEN and CDR2 is SYDVKM. The trim removed 5 bases at V and 7 bases at J, leaving 7 bases unmatched. The CDR3 is 15 amino acids. For the CDR3, the DNA is TGTGCCAGCAGTCAGACAGGGGTCGCGAATTCACCCCTCCACTTT. It specifies CASSQTGVANSPLHF.

This chain uses TRBV4-3 with TRBJ1-2; 8 bases are shared with TRBD1. V shed 0 bases, J shed 3 bases, and the junction held 6 bases outside the gene matches. The V gene's germline CDR1 is LGHNA and CDR2 YSLEER. This CDR3 comprises 16 residues. As DNA, the CDR3 is TGCGCCAGCAGCCAAGACACCAGGGGGCTCTACTATGGCTACACCTTC. Amino acid sequence: CASSQDTRGLYYGYTF.

V and J are TRBV7-8 and TRBJ1-4; a possible D gene is TRBD1 (6 bases). V lost 1 base and J 6 bases, leaving 18 bases between the germline ends. Looked up from germline, CDR1 is SGHVS and CDR2 is FQNEAQ. The CDR3 loop spans 17 amino acids. The CDR3 is CASSLDLTGTGDEKLFF. The CDR3, as DNA: TGTGCCAGCAGCTTAGACCTTACAGGGACGGGCGATGAAAAACTGTTTTTT.

The chain recombines TRBV4-3 with TRBJ2-2, with D possibly TRBD2 on 7 matching bases. CDR3 length: 17 residues. CDR1 LGHNA and CDR2 YSLEER come from the germline V gene. V was shortened by 1 base and J by 6 bases, with 18 bases between the two germline ends. DNA of the CDR3: TGCGCCAGCAGCCAAGGCGGGGGCTACACTTTTGCCGGGGAGCTGTTTTTT. This translates into CASSQGGGYTFAGELFF.

The chain carries TRBV27 and TRBJ2-2; a weak D match, TRBD1 (6 bases). Germline V CDR1 and CDR2: MNHEY, SMNVEV (reference sequence). The V end was cut by 5 bases, the J end by 5 bases, with 9 bases between. This CDR3 is built from 13 residues. CDR3 protein: CASSVGGTGELFF. The CDR3 nucleotides are TGTGCCAGCAGTGTAGGGGGAACCGGGGAGCTGTTTTTT.

This clone was observed a single time. The V gene is TRBV5-1, the J gene TRBJ2-1; D may be TRBD2 (5 bases). V lost 5 bases and J lost 5, with 17 bases in between. From germline, CDR1 is SGHRS and CDR2 YFSETQ. The CDR3 loop spans 15 amino acids. The CDR3 region is CASRVTGMWDNEQFF. CDR3 DNA sequence: TGCGCCAGCAGGGTGACGGGGATGTGGGACAATGAGCAGTTCTTC.

This clone showed up just once. The rearrangement joins TRBV28 to TRBJ2-7; 9 bases map to TRBD1. Germline CDR1 MDHEN, CDR2 SYDVKM. The CDR3 runs 15 residues. Trimming cost V 5 bases and J 4 bases; bases outside gene matches: 9. CDR3 loop: CASSGPGQGIYEQYF. The CDR3, as DNA: TGTGCCAGCAGTGGACCGGGACAGGGAATATACGAGCAGTACTTC.

This sequence joins TRBV18 and TRBJ2-3; 8 positions agree with TRBD1. CDR1 and CDR2 (germline): KGHSH, LQKENI. Unmatched junction bases numbered 6, after V lost 5 bases and J lost 2 bases. This CDR3 has 15 residues. The CDR3 sequence: CASSTGTGLTDTQYF. CDR3 bases: TGTGCCAGCTCAACCGGGACAGGCCTCACAGATACGCAGTATTTT.